This TCR beta chain was recovered during a study of identical twins. Findings of the study overall: The authors drew conclusions from cross-sectional statistical analysis rather than following the same donors. Beta clonotypes that were abundant in cord blood contained fewer insertions, a pattern absent from memory repertoires. Sequences that were beta out-of-frame showed weaker excess twin sharing.

This clonotype occurred a few times. What it binds is unknown. CDR1 LNHNV and CDR2 YYDKDF come from the germline V gene (reference sequence). The CDR3 runs 14 residues. Trimming stripped 2 bases from V and 1 base from J, with 8 bases between. A universal primer site came from template switching; cDNA carried unique molecular identifiers. Using its own MiXCR run on the 5' RACE reads, TCRdb lists one record per CDR3 protein. Found here are hundreds of thousands of distinct CDR3 sequences, around 6% of them singletons; the top ten hold about 2%. The receptor comes from a man younger than 35 in good health. The rearrangement joins TRBV15 to TRBJ2-5; weak D call: TRBD2 (6 bases). Sequencing was performed on naive T cells sorted from blood. CDR3 region: CATSRWEAQETQYF. The CDR3 bases are TGTGCCACCAGCAGATGGGAGGCCCAAGAGACCCAGTACTTC.